The text below deals with one T cell receptor beta chain. The antigen is undetermined. Per the germline V gene, CDR1 is MNHEY and CDR2 is SMNVEV (reference sequence). The CDR3 loop spans 15 amino acids. J lost 5 bases, V lost 4 bases, and 4 bases had no gene match. The data originate from a study of shared clonotypes between healthy human individuals. Across the study: Per donor, three plates held CD4 naive cells, three held CD4 memory, two held CD8 naive and one held CD8 memory.

Study results and caveats: Non-shared clonotypes had lower generation probabilities than those shared by all four donors. Shared clonotypes: roughly 5% naive CD4, around 3.7% naive CD8, around 2.2% memory CD4, approximately 0.37% memory CD8.

Those who donated, Caucasian adults without exception, all lived in Nashville, Tennessee. Sequencing used immunoSEQ multiplex PCR; TCRdb keeps in-frame clones, though not all of them. The sample records roughly 530,000 clones, 95% to 97% being singletons. Sample: naive CD4+ T cells sorted from blood. The subset here: CD45RA+ positively selected. The receptor was isolated from a woman in her twenties or thirties in good health. The gene calls are TRBV27 and TRBJ2-4, with 11 bases fitting TRBD2. CDR3 bases: TGTGCCAGCAGTTGGACTAGCGGGCCCCAAAACATTCAGTACTTC. Its protein product is CASSWTSGPQNIQYF.